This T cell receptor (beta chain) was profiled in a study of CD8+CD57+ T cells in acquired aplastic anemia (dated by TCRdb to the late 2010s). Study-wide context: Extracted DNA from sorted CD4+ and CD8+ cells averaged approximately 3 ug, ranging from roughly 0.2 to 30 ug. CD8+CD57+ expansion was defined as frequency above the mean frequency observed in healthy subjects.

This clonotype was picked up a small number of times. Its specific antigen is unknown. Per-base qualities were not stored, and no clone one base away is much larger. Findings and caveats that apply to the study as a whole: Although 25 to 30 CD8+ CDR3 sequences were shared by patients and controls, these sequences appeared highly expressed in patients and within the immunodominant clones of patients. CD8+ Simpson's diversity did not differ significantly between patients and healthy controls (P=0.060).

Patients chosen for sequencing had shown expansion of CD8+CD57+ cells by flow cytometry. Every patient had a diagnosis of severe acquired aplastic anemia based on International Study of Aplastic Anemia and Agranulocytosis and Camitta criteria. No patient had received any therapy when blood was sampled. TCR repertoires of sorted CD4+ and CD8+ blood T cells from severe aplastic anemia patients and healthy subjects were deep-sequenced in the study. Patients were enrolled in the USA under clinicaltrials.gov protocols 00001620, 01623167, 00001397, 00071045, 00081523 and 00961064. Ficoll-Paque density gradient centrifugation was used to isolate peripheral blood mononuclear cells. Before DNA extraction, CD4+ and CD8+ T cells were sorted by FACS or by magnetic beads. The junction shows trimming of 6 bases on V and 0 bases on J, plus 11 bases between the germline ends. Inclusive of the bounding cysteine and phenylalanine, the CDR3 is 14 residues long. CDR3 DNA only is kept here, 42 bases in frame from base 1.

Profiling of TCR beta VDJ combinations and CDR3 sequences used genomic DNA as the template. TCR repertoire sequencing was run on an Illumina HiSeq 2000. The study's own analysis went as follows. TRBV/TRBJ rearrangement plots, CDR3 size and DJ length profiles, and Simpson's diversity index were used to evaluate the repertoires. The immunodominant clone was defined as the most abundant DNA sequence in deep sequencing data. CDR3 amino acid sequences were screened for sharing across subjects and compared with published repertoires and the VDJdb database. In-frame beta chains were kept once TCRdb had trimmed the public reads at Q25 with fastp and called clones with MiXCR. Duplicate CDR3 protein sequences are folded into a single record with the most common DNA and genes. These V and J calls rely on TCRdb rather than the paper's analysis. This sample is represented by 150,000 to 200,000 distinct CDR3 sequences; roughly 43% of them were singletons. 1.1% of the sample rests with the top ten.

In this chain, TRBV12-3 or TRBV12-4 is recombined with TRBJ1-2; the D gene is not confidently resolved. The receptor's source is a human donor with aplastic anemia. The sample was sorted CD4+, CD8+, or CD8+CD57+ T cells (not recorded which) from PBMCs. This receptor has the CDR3 CASRKDLPNYGYTF. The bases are TGTGCCAGCAGAAAGGACCTACCTAACTATGGCTACACCTTC.